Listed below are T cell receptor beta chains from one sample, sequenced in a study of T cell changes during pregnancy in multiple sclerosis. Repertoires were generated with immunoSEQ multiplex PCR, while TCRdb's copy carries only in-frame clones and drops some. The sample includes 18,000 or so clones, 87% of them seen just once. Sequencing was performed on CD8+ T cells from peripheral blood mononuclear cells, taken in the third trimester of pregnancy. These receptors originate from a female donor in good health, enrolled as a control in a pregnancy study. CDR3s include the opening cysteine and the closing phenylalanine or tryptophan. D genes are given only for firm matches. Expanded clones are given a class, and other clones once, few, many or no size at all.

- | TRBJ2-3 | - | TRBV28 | TGTGCCAGCAGTTTACTGGGAGAGGCGGTTACAGATACGCAGTATTTT | CASSLLGEAVTDTQYF
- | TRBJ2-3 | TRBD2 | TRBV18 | TGTGCCAGCTCACCACTAGCGGGAGCCACAGATACGCAGTATTTT | CASSPLAGATDTQYF
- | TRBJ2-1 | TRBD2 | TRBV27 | TGTGCCAGCAGTTTAGACTCTCCCGGGACTAGCGGTTACAATGAGCAGTTCTTC | CASSLDSPGTSGYNEQFF
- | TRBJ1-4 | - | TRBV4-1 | TGCGCCAGCAGCCAATGGACAGCAACTAATGAAAAACTGTTTTTT | CASSQWTATNEKLFF
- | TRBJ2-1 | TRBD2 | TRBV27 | TGTGCCAGCAGTGGACGGACTAGCGGGAGGGATGAGCAGTTCTTC | CASSGRTSGRDEQFF
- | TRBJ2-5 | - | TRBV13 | TGTGCCAGCAGTTCGTTTAGCGGAGGTTTCCAAGAGACCCAGTACTTC | CASSSFSGGFQETQYF
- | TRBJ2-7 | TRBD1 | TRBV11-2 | TGTGCCAGCAGCTTACTGGGGACAGGGGGATCCGACGAGCAGTACTTC | CASSLLGTGGSDEQYF
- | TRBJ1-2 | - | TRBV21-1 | TGTGCCATAACGAGAGGGGAGGGAGCTAACTATGGCTACACCTTC | CAITRGEGANYGYTF
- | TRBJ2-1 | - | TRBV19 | TGTGCCAGTAGTATAGCTAGGAGAATCCATGAGCAGTTCTTC | CASSIARRIHEQFF
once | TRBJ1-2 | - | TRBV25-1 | TGTGCCAGCGGATACTATTACACGCGAATCTTTTGCTATGGCTACACCTTC | CASGYYYTRIFCYGYTF
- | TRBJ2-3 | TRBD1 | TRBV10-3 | TGTGCCATCAGCTGGGGACAGTACAACGATACGCAGTATTTT | CAISWGQYNDTQYF
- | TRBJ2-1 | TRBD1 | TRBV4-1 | TGCGCCAGCAGCCGGACAGGGGCTGCCTACAATGAGCAGTTCTTC | CASSRTGAAYNEQFF
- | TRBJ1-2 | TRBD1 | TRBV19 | TGTGCCAGTAGTCCGGGACAGGGAAACTATGGCTACACCTTC | CASSPGQGNYGYTF
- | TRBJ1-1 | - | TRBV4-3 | TGCGCCAGCAGCCAAGGTTACGGTCAGAACACTGAAGCTTTCTTT | CASSQGYGQNTEAFF
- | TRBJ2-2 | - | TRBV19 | TGTGCCAGTAGTATAGACAGAAACACCGGGGAGCTGTTTTTT | CASSIDRNTGELFF
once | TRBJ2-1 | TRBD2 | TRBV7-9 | TGTGCCAGCAGCGGGACTAGCGGGAGTGGTGAGCAGTTCTTC | CASSGTSGSGEQFF
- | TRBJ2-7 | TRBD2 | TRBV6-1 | TGTGCCAGCAGTGAAAGAGTAGCGGGGGGCTACGAGCAGTACTTC | CASSERVAGGYEQYF
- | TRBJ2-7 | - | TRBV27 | TGTGCCAGCAGTAGGGGGTTTACCTACGAGCAGTACTTC | CASSRGFTYEQYF
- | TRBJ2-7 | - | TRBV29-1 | TGCAGCGTTGAATATACGGGTCGGGGAAACTACGAGCAGTACTTC | CSVEYTGRGNYEQYF
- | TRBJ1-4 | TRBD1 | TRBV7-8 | TGTGCCAGCAGCCGGGGACAGGGGGCAACTAATGAAAAACTGTTTTTT | CASSRGQGATNEKLFF
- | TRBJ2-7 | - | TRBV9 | TGTGCCAGCAGCGTCGACGACAGCAGCTCCTACGAGCAGTACTTC | CASSVDDSSSYEQYF
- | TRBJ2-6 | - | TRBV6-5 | TGTGCCAGCAGCTTACTAGGCTCTGGGGCCAACGTCCTGACTTTC | CASSLLGSGANVLTF
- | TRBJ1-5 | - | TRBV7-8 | TGTGCCAGCAGCTTCAGCCAGGGCAGGAATCAGCCCCAGCATTTT | CASSFSQGRNQPQHF
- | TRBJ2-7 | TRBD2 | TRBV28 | TGTGCCAGCAGTCCCCCGGGACTAGCGGGACCTATTACGAGTAACGAGCAGTACTTC | CASSPPGLAGPITSNEQYF
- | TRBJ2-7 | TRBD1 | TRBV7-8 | TGTGCCAGCAGCGAATACACAGGGGAAGGCGAGCAGTACTTC | CASSEYTGEGEQYF
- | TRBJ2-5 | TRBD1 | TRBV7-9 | TGTGCCAGCAGCTCCCCGGCCCTACTACAGGGGTCGGGAGAGACCCAGTACTTC | CASSSPALLQGSGETQYF
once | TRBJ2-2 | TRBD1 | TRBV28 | TGTGCCAGCAAGGGACAGGGGGTCACCGGGGAGCTGTTTTTT | CASKGQGVTGELFF
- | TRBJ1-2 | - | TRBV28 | TGTGCCAGCGCGGATTATGGCTACACCTTC | CASADYGYTF
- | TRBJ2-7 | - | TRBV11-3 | TGTGCCAGCAGCTTAGGCTCGGGCGAGCAGTACTTC | CASSLGSGEQYF
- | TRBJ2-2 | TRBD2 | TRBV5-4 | TGTGCCAGCAGCTTTAGCGGGGGCTCTCTGGCCGGGGAGCTGTTTTTT | CASSFSGGSLAGELFF
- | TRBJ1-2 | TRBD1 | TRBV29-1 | TGCAGCTGTCAGGGGGCAGACTATGGCTACACCTTC | CSCQGADYGYTF
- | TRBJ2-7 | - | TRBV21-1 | TGTGCCAGCAGCAAACCCCGTTCTACTGCGGGAGGGCCGGGGTACGAGCAGTACTTC | CASSKPRSTAGGPGYEQYF
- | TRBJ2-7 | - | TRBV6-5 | TGTGCCAGCAGTTACTCAGGGGTGTACGAGCAGTACTTC | CASSYSGVYEQYF
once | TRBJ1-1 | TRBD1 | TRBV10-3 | TGTGCCATCATTCCCGAGACAGGGCTTTATACTGAAGCTTTCTTT | CAIIPETGLYTEAFF
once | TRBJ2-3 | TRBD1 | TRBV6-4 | TGTGCCACCCAACCGGGACAGGGGGTCGCAGATACGCAGTATTTT | CATQPGQGVADTQYF
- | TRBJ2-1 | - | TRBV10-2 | TGCGCCAGTCGGGACAATGAGCAGTTCTTC | CASRDNEQFF
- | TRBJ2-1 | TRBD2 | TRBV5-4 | TGTGCCAGCAGCTTGGGGCTAGCGGGGATGTTGAGCTCCTACAATGAGCAGTTCTTC | CASSLGLAGMLSSYNEQFF
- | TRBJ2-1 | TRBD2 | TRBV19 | TGTGCCAGTAAATGGCTAGCGGGAGCCTATGAGCAGTTCTTC | CASKWLAGAYEQFF
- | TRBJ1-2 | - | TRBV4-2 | TGTGCCAGCAGCCAACGCGAACTCACAGTAGACTATGGCTACACCTTC | CASSQRELTVDYGYTF
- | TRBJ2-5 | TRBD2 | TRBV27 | TGTGCCAGCAGTTTATATAGCGGGAGGGGGGGAGAGACCCAGTACTTC | CASSLYSGRGGETQYF
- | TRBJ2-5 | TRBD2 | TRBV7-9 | TGTGCCAGCAGCTTCGGACTAGCGGGGGGGCCCGGGGAGACCCAGTACTTC | CASSFGLAGGPGETQYF
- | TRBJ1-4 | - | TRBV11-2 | TGTGCCAGCAGCTTCAGAGGAGAGGAAAAACTGTTTTTT | CASSFRGEEKLFF
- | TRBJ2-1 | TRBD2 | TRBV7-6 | TGTGCCAGCAGCCCCCTAGCGGGGGGGCCGAATGAGCAGTTCTTC | CASSPLAGGPNEQFF
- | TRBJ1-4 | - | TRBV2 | TGTGCCAGCTCGGGAGAAAAACTGTTTTTT | CASSGEKLFF
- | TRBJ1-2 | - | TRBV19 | TGTGCCAGTAGTATAGATGGACTAGGAGGACCCTCCGAGCGCGGCTACACCTTC | CASSIDGLGGPSERGYTF
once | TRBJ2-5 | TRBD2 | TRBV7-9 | TGTGCCAGCAGCCCCTTTATGGCGGGGGGGCCAGAGACCCAGTACTTC | CASSPFMAGGPETQYF
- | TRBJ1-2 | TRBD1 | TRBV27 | TGTGCCAGCAAAGACAGGGAGTACGGAGGCTACACCTTC | CASKDREYGGYTF
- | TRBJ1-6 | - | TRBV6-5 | TGTGCCAGCAGACTAGGCCATTCACCCCTCCACTTT | CASRLGHSPLHF
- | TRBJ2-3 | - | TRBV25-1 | TGTGCCAGCAGTGGGGGGGACGGGGCAGATACGCAGTATTTT | CASSGGDGADTQYF
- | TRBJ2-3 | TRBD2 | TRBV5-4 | TGTGCCAGCAGCTCGGCTAGCGGGGGGACGGCAGATACGCAGTATTTT | CASSSASGGTADTQYF
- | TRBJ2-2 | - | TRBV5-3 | TGTGCCAGAAGCTTGGCGCAGAAGAACACCGGGGAGCTGTTTTTT | CARSLAQKNTGELFF
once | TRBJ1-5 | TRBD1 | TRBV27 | TGTGCCAGCAGCCGTCAGGGGGGACGCAATCAGCCCCAGCATTTT | CASSRQGGRNQPQHF
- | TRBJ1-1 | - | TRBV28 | TGTGCCAGCAGTTTATTCTCAGGCTGGAACACTGAAGCTTTCTTT | CASSLFSGWNTEAFF
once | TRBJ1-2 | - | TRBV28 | TGTGCCAGCGTAAGAAGAAACAGGGATAACTATGGCTACACCTTC | CASVRRNRDNYGYTF
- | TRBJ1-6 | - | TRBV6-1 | TGTGCCAGCAGTGGGGCAGGAGGTGATTTCTCCTATAATTCACCCCTCCACTTT | CASSGAGGDFSYNSPLHF